This T cell receptor (beta chain) was observed in a study of shared clonotypes between healthy human individuals. Deep level was the assay's run setting. Across several immunoSEQ plates, the genomic DNA of each subset was split evenly. The protocol was immunoSEQ multiplex PCR, while the TCRdb copy is restricted to in-frame clones and leaves out a portion. The sample shows some 2 million clones, 90% to 95% of them seen only once. The sequence came from a man between 18 and 29 years old in good health. Input material: naive CD4+ T cells sorted from blood. As to subset: CD45RA+ positively selected.

The CDR3 bases are TGTGCCAGCAGCTTACTAGCGGGAGGGCAATACGAGCAGTACTTC. As protein: CASSLLAGGQYEQYF. V gene TRBV5-6 combines with J gene TRBJ2-7, with 13 positions matching TRBD2. The trim removed 2 bases at V and 4 bases at J, leaving 3 bases unmatched. The germline V gene encodes CDR1 SGHDT and CDR2 YYEEEE. There are 15 residues in the CDR3.